Below, one TCR beta chain is given with its context. Its specificity is not known. PCR was performed using 60 Vbeta and 13 Jbeta primers. This table comes from immunoSEQ multiplex PCR, and its TCRdb copy is limited to in-frame clones, with some not included. The table has 150,000 or so clones, 75% to 80% seen once. The sample comes from a study of cytomegalovirus exposure and HLA in healthy donors. Study-wide context: Among several hundred genotyped donors, approximately 80% fell in the Caucasian-associated ancestry cluster. Study-wide findings and caveats: V segments that were indistinguishable, TRBV6-2 and TRBV6-3 among them, were omitted from analysis. On later analysis, the bulk of CMV-associated TCR beta chains appeared to be HLA-restricted.

Germline CDR1 SQVTM, CDR2 ANQGSEA. Trimming removed 3 bases from V and 3 bases from J, with 8 bases in between. The CDR3 covers 12 residues. The gene calls are TRBV29-1 and TRBJ1-2; D uncertain. Sample: PBMCs. This clonotype originated in a middle-aged man in good health and CMV-seropositive. The CDR3 DNA sequence: TGCAGCGTTGAGGCAGTCGACTATGGCTACACCTTC. Its translation: CSVEAVDYGYTF. Combining the CDR3 with reference TRBV29-1 and TRBJ1-2 gives the whole variable domain SAVISQKPSRDICQRGTSLTIQCQVDSQVTMMFWYRQQPGQSLTLIATANQGSEATYESGFVIDKFPISRPNLTFSTLTVSNMSPEDSSIYLCSVEAVDYGYTFGSGTRLTVV.